This T cell receptor (beta chain) was identified in a study of blood T cell repertoires in COVID-19. CDR1 is MNHEY and CDR2 is SVGAGI in the germline V gene. The junction had 9 bases not matched to a gene; V was cut back by 6 bases and J by 2 bases. The CDR3 has 15 amino acids. Assay used: immunoSEQ multiplex PCR; TCRdb lists only in-frame clones, some missing. The table includes 90,000 to 120,000 clones, 88% detected once. The chain combines TRBV6-5 with TRBJ1-2; 7 positions match TRBD1. Material: peripheral blood. The TCR was taken from a woman aged 60 to 75 with acute or convalescent COVID-19. The CDR3 nucleotides are TGTGCCAGCAGGACCCTTACACAGGGGAACTATGGCTACACCTTC. It specifies CASRTLTQGNYGYTF.